Included here is one T cell receptor beta chain sequence, with context. This clonotype was seen only a few times. Its target antigen remains unknown. No much larger clonotype is one base removed from it; base qualities were not supplied. Preparation of the library involved 5' RACE. The instrument was an Illumina HiSeq 2000. Template switching added a universal primer binding site, and the final cDNA carried a unique molecular identifier that allowed TCR cDNA molecules to be counted accurately. Specific primers in the conserved constant-segment region were used to synthesize first-strand cDNA for the TCR alpha and beta chains. Each cDNA library was double barcoded, with a SMART-Mk sample barcode plus Illumina barcodes, to control for contamination. TruSeq adapter sequences along with Illumina sample barcodes were introduced in two successive PCR steps. Sequencing of the TCR alpha and beta cDNA libraries was done on the Illumina HiSeq platform using custom primers. Under the source paper's analysis protocol: MiGEC was used to process raw reads and extract unique molecular identifiers, and MiXCR was used to find CDR3 positions. For each individual, recombination models were inferred using an EM algorithm with the repgenHMM and IGoR tools. Shared clonotypes were analyzed with the tcR package in R, and sharing was normalized by the product of cloneset sizes. To study raw recombination free of thymic and clonal selection effects, out-of-frame nonproductive sequences were analyzed. The raw public data were reprocessed by TCRdb itself: fastp quality trimming at Q25, MiXCR clonotype calling, in-frame beta chains only. Each record represents a unique CDR3 protein, reported with the most common genes and DNA among its rows. TCRdb assigned the V and J calls; the authors' analysis was not used. The table for this sample lists roughly 710,000 distinct CDR3 sequences; 6.1% of them were counted only once. 1.5% to 2% of the sample is taken by the ten largest.

This sample was included in a study of identical twins (dated by TCRdb to 2016 to 2018). General notes on the study: The study deep-sequenced TCR alpha and beta repertoires from monozygotic twins, unrelated adults of various ages and cord blood to test whether fetal clonotypes persist. To rule out contamination, the twin experiments were replicated at different times with different library preparation protocols.

What the work shows at the level of the full study, not this receptor alone: Compared with coincidental sharing between unrelated individuals, out-of-frame TCR alpha sequences shared between twins had an excess of sequences with low generation probability. In beta out-of-frame sequences, excess twin sharing was weaker, because having fewer shared sequences lowered the signal-to-noise ratio. Abundant cord blood beta clonotypes had fewer insertions, young adult naive repertoires showed a similar but weaker trend, and memory repertoires showed no such trend. Because the same donors could not be followed over many years, conclusions were based on cross-sectional statistical analysis. Recombination models systematically underestimated out-of-frame TCR alpha sharing in monozygotic twins but agreed with sharing between unrelated individuals. Zero-insertion analyses could be partly confounded by invariant T cells such as MAIT and iNKT, although diverse VJ usage argued against such confounding for most clonotypes.

Every donor in the study was a healthy Caucasian. Three unrelated non-twin adults were also sequenced: a male aged 18 to 30, a male aged 50 to 60 and a female aged 50 to 60. Miltenyi CD45RO+ enrichment and human naive T-cell isolation kits were used to isolate memory (CD45RO+) and naive T cells from PBMC. V trim: 7 bases; J trim: 2 bases; unmatched bases: 9. The CDR3 contains 15 residues, cysteine and phenylalanine counted. Only the CDR3 DNA is retained, 45 bases long and in frame from the first base. Looking up the germline V gene yields CDR1 SGHRS and CDR2 YFSETQ. The sequenced material came from naive T cells sorted from blood. According to the study, the label for this sample's cell subset or site signals: cells isolated with a human naive T-cell isolation kit. This clonotype was sampled from a man aged 18 to 29 in good health. The sequence joins TRBV5-1 to TRBJ2-1, and 7 bases in between align with TRBD1. Here the CDR3 is given as CASSAARGPYNEQFF. The nucleotides read TGCGCCAGCTCCGCGGCGAGGGGGCCCTACAATGAGCAGTTCTTC.